Following are 10 T cell receptor beta chains from one sample sequenced in a study of control samples from healthy donors and cancer patients. Data came from immunoSEQ multiplex PCR; TCRdb stores just in-frame clones and leaves some out. This sample has more than 75,000 clones, with approximately 90% found just once. The sequencing input was PBMCs. The receptors were sampled from a woman aged 60-75 years with head and neck cancer.

The rearrangement links TRBV27 to TRBJ2-3, with 8 bases identical to TRBD1. V shed 8 bases and J 0 bases; nucleotides not matched to a gene: 10. CDR3 size: 16 residues. Looked up from germline, CDR1 is MNHEY and CDR2 is SMNVEV (reference sequence). The CDR3 bases are TGTGCCAGCCAGTTCAGGGGGCGGGGTAGCACAGATACGCAGTATTTT. Protein product: CASQFRGRGSTDTQYF.

Concerning this clone itself: At one boundary the junction diverges from the germline segment, which might be a read error. The rearrangement uses TRBV2 and TRBJ2-7; 8 positions agree with TRBD2. This CDR3 region has 14 residues. Germline CDR1 is SNHLY and CDR2 is FYNNEI. CDR3: CASSASGGPGEQNF. The CDR3 DNA follows: TGTGCCAGCAGTGCCTCGGGAGGGCCGGGAGAGCAGAACTTC.

This sequence joins TRBV15 and TRBJ2-3; 9 bases align to TRBD1. The CDR3 is 16 residues long. The germline V gene has CDR1 LNHNV and CDR2 YYDKDF (reference sequence). The V segment lost 0 bases and the J segment 6 bases; nucleotides outside the gene matches: 7. The CDR3 DNA reads as TGTGCCACCAGCAGAGATCGGGTGACAGGGGGGGATACGCAGTATTTT. Translation gives CATSRDRVTGGDTQYF.

This chain joins TRBV20-1 and TRBJ2-7; TRBD2 aligns across 9 bases. CDR1 DFQATT and CDR2 SNEGSKA come from the germline V gene (reference sequence). J lost 9 bases, V lost 7 bases, and 25 bases had no gene match. The CDR3 runs to 17 residues. CDR3 protein: CSVSRASGTSPTSRQYF. CDR3 nucleotides: TGCAGTGTTAGTAGGGCTAGCGGGACGTCCCCTACGAGTCGGCAGTACTTC.

As concerns this clone: The junction and the germline gene differ at one end; a read error may be behind it. This chain joins TRBV30 and TRBJ1-1; D unresolved. This CDR3 has 11 residues. Germline V lookup: CDR1 GTSNPN, CDR2 SVGIG (reference sequence). The CDR3 region has the DNA TGTGCCTGGAGTTCTGGGTTCCCCGCAGATTTT. Its protein product is CAWSSGFPADF. Filled out from reference TRBV30 and TRBJ1-1, the complete variable domain reads SQTIHQWPATLVQPVGSPLSLECTVEGTSNPNLYWYRQAAGRGLQLLFYSVGIGQISSEVPQNLSASRPQDRQFILSSKKLLLSDSGFYLCAWSSGFPADFGQGTRLTVV.

This chain links TRBV6-4 with TRBJ2-1; D not certain. The CDR3 is 14 residues long. V lost 4 bases and J lost 5, with 12 bases in between. The V gene's germline CDR1 is MRHNA and CDR2 SNTAGT. This CDR3 reads CASSVLLGHNEQFF. CDR3 nucleotides: TGTGCCAGCAGTGTCTTACTGGGCCACAATGAGCAGTTCTTC.

This chain connects TRBV11-2 to TRBJ1-1; D remains ambiguous. This CDR3 is 12 amino acids long. Germline CDR1 SGHAT, CDR2 FQNNGV. The germline V and J ends were trimmed by 3 bases and 5 bases, with 7 bases remaining between them. CDR3 amino acids: CASSFVETEAFF. CDR3 nucleotides: TGTGCCAGCAGCTTCGTCGAAACTGAAGCTTTCTTT.

The V gene is TRBV5-6, the J gene TRBJ2-3; 7 bases fit TRBD2. CDR1 is SGHDT, CDR2 YYEEEE, per germline. This CDR3 has 15 residues. With 2 bases clipped from V and 3 bases from J, the junction kept 6 bases outside the gene matches. Here the CDR3 DNA reads TGTGCCAGCAGCTTTCTCGCGGGAGAGACAGATACGCAGTATTTT. Its protein is CASSFLAGETDTQYF. Looking up the rest from reference TRBV5-6 and TRBJ2-3 gives the full variable domain: DAGVTQSPTHLIKTRGQQVTLRCSPKSGHDTVSWYQQALGQGPQFIFQYYEEEERQRGNFPDRFSGHQFPNYSSELNVNALLLGDSALYLCASSFLAGETDTQYFGPGTRLTVL.

The chain carries TRBV7-2 and TRBJ1-3, with a tentative D call TRBD1 (5 bases). The CDR3 consists of 18 residues. CDR1 and CDR2 (germline): SGHTA, FQGNSA. V gave up 1 base and J gave up 0 bases, with 16 bases separating them. The CDR3 sequence is CASSLVGAGGGSGNTIYF. In DNA, the CDR3 is TGTGCCAGCAGCTTAGTCGGGGCCGGCGGCGGCTCTGGAAACACCATATATTTT.

Details on this clone: This same CDR3 is encoded by further DNA sequences in the sample. The chain recombines TRBV29-1 with TRBJ1-5, with no clear D. This CDR3 contains 15 residues. The V gene's germline CDR1 is SQVTM and CDR2 ANQGSEA. Trimming removed 6 bases at V and 6 bases at J, with 21 bases between. In nucleotides, the CDR3 is TGCAGCGTCTCTCTAGGGTCCTCCCTCGGTCAGCCCCAGCATTTT. It translates to CSVSLGSSLGQPQHF.